A single sample gave rise to the 7 T cell receptor beta chains below, sequenced in a study of cytomegalovirus exposure and HLA in healthy donors. Sequencing was performed with immunoSEQ multiplex PCR; in TCRdb, only in-frame clones are kept and a portion is missing. The repertoire holds roughly 240,000 clones, around nine tenths seen once, with roughly 2.5% in the top ten. Sequenced sample: PBMCs. The receptor source for this set is a man between 18 and 35 years old in good health and CMV-seronegative.

The chain links TRBV18 to TRBJ2-7, with no clear D. The germline CDR1 and CDR2 sequences are KGHSH and LQKENI. The ends were cut back, 3 bases at V and 2 bases at J, with 11 bases in the middle. The CDR3 runs 14 residues. The DNA of the CDR3 is TGTGCCAGCTCACCTGTCGGCGGAACCTACGAGCAGTACTTC. It specifies CASSPVGGTYEQYF.

The rearrangement joins TRBV28 to TRBJ1-4; D is unresolved. The CDR3 extends over 17 amino acids. V shed 0 bases and J shed 0 bases, with 11 bases lying between them. The germline gives CDR1 MDHEN, CDR2 SYDVKM. Here the CDR3 DNA reads TGTGCCAGCAGTTTATGGAACAGCTTCGCAACTAATGAAAAACTGTTTTTT. It translates to CASSLWNSFATNEKLFF.

This sequence joins TRBV5-6 and TRBJ1-2; 11 bases match TRBD1. The length of the CDR3 is 16 residues. V shed 3 bases and J 3 bases; nucleotides not matched to a gene: 7. The germline V gene has CDR1 SGHDT and CDR2 YYEEEE. The CDR3 spells CASSSPGTGGDYGYTF. DNA of the CDR3: TGTGCCAGCAGCTCCCCCGGGACAGGGGGTGACTATGGCTACACCTTC.

The gene calls are TRBV19 and TRBJ1-1; the match to TRBD1 covers 7 bases. This CDR3 is built from 14 residues. In germline, CDR1 is LNHDA, CDR2 SQIVND (reference sequence). Germline trimming cut 6 bases from V and 5 bases from J; bases unmatched to any gene: 9. The CDR3: CASRPRTGGTEAFF. The CDR3, as DNA: TGTGCCAGTAGACCTCGGACAGGCGGAACTGAAGCTTTCTTT.

The chain combines TRBV19 with TRBJ2-2, with D possibly TRBD1 on 6 matching bases. Germline loops: CDR1 LNHDA, CDR2 SQIVND (reference sequence). Trimming left V 3 bases short and J 4 bases short, with 9 bases between. The CDR3 sequence is 14 residues long. The CDR3 sequence: CASSMGTLTGELFF. CDR3 coding DNA: TGTGCCAGTAGTATGGGGACACTCACCGGGGAGCTGTTTTTT.

The V call is TRBV19, the J call TRBJ2-7, with D maybe TRBD2 (5 bases). CDR1 LNHDA and CDR2 SQIVND come from the germline V gene (reference sequence). CDR3 length: 15 residues. The V gene lost 3 bases and the J gene lost 4 bases, with 16 bases spanning the gap. The CDR3 region has the DNA TGTGCCAGTAGTATTGCGGGTTTAGGGCGTTACGAGCAGTACTTC. This sequence encodes CASSIAGLGRYEQYF.

The chain joins TRBV5-6 to TRBJ2-3, with 7 bases fitting TRBD2. In germline, CDR1 is SGHDT, CDR2 YYEEEE. V shed 0 bases, J shed 0 bases, and the junction held 4 bases outside the gene matches. The CDR3 has 16 amino acids. CDR3 nucleotides: TGTGCCAGCAGCTTGGATTTGGGGGGGAGCACAGATACGCAGTATTTT. Its translation: CASSLDLGGSTDTQYF.